This T cell receptor (beta chain) was observed in a study of T-cell memory formation after mild COVID-19. Study background: TCR clusters were largely donor specific.

V lost 3 bases and J 11 bases, leaving 19 bases between the germline ends. Germline-derived CDR1 and CDR2 are DFQATT and SNEGSKA (reference sequence). The CDR3 contains 13 residues. Notes on the study in general: CD8+ contracting clones occupied EMRA, while CD4+ ones occupied mainly CM and EM. Cross-reactive memory seemingly joined, as some responding clones were found in pre-infection memory.

Researchers used 5'RACE with constant-segment primers to make TCR alpha and TCR beta cDNA libraries that carry sample barcodes and UMIs. TCRdb analysed the 5' RACE reads with MiXCR anew, one entry per CDR3 protein. Among fewer than 700,000 distinct CDR3 sequences, less than 25% were seen once, and the ten largest hold about 8.2%. This clonotype was counted once. Its antigen is not identified. The chain uses TRBV20-1 and TRBJ1-1; no clear D. The sequence was collected from an adult woman who had mild COVID-19 (a few samples of this study predate the infection). Cell type and time point are not known. The specimen was PBMCs or a T cell subset sorted from them (not recorded which). The CDR3 coding sequence is TGCAGTGCTAGCTCCATGACGGTCAGGTGGGCTTTCTTT. This translates into CSASSMTVRWAFF.